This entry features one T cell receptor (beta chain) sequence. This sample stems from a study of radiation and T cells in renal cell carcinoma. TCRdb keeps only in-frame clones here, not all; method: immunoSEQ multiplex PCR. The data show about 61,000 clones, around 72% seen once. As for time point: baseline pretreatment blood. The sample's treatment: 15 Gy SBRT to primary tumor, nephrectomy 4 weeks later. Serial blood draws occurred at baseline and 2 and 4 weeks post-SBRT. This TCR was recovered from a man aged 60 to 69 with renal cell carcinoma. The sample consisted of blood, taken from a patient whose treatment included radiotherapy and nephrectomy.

CDR3 nucleotide sequence: TGTGCCAGCAGCTCCCCCGAGCGGGGTCAGCCCCAGCATTTT. The encoded protein is CASSSPERGQPQHF. The chain recombines TRBV7-9 with TRBJ1-5; D ambiguous. Germline CDR1 and CDR2: SEHNR and FQNEAQ (reference sequence). CDR3 size: 14 residues. The V gene lost 4 bases and the J gene lost 6 bases, with 13 bases spanning the gap.